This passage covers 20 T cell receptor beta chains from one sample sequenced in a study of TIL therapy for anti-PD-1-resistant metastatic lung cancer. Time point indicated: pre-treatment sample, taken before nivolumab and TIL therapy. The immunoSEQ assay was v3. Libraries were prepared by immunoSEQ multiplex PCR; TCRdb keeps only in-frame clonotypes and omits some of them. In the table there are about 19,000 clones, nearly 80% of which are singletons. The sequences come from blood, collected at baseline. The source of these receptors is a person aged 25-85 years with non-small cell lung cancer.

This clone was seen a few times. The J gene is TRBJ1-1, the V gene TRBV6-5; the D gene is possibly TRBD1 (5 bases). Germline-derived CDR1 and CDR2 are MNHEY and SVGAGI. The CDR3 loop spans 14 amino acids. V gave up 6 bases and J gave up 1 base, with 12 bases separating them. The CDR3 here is CASRARDPNTEAFF. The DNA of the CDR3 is TGTGCCAGCAGGGCCAGGGACCCGAACACTGAAGCTTTCTTT.

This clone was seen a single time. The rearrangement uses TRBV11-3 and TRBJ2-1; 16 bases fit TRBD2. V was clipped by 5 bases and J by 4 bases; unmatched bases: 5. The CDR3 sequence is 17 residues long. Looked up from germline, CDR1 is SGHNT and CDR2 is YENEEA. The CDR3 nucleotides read TGTGCCAGCAGCCGGGGACTAGCGGGAGGGTTGTACAATGAGCAGTTCTTC. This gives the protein CASSRGLAGGLYNEQFF.

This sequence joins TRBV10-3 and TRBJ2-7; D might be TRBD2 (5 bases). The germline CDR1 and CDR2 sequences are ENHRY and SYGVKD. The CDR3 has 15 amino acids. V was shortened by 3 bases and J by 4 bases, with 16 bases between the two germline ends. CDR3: CAISDTPGFGYEQYF. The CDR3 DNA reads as TGTGCCATCAGTGATACCCCGGGGTTCGGATACGAGCAGTACTTC.

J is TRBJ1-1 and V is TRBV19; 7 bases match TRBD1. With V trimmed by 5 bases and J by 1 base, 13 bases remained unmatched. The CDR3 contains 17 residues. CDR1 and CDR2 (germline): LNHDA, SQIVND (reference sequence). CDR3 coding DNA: TGTGCCAGTAGTCCTTCCGACAGGGTGAGGAGGAACACTGAAGCTTTCTTT. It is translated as CASSPSDRVRRNTEAFF.

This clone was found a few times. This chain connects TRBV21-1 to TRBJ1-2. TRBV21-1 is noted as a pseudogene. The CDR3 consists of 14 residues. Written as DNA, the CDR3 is TGTGCCAGCATCGACGAGCCGTCCAACTATGGCTACACCTTC. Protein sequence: CASIDEPSNYGYTF.

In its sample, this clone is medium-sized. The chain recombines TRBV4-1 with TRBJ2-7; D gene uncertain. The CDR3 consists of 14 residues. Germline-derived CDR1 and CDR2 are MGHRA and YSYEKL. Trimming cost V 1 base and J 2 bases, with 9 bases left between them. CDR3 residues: CASSQGTLTYEQYF. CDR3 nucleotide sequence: TGCGCCAGCAGCCAAGGAACCCTGACCTACGAGCAGTACTTC.

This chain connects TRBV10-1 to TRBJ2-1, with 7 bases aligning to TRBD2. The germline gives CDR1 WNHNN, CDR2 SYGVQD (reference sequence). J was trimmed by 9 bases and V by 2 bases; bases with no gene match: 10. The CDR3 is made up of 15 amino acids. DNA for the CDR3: TGCGCCAGCAGTGAGGCGGGAGTTGGGAAGGGTGAGCAGTTCTTC. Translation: CASSEAGVGKGEQFF.

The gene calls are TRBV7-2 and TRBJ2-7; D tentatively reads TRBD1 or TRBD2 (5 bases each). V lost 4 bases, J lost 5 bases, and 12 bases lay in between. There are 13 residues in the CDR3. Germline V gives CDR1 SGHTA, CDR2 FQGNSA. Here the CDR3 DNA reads TGTGCCAGCAGCTCCTGGCTGGGGGACGAGCAGTACTTC. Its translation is CASSSWLGDEQYF.

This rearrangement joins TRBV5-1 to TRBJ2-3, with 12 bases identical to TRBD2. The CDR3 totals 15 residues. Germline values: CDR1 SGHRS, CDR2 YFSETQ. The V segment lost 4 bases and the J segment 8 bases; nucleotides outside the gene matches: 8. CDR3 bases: TGCGCCAGCAGCAGACTAGCGGGAGAAACCCCTACGCAGTATTTT. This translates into CASSRLAGETPTQYF.

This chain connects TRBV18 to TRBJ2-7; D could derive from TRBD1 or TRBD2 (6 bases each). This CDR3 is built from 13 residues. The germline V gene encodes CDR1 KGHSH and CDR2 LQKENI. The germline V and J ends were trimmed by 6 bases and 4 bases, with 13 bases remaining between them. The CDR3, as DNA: TGTGCCAGCTCTACGGGGGCCCAATACGAGCAGTACTTC. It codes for CASSTGAQYEQYF.

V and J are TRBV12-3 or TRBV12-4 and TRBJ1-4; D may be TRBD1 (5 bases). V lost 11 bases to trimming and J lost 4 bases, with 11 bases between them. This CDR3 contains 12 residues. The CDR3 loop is CASCGGNEKLFF. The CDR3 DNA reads TGTGCCTCTTGCGGGGGTAATGAAAAACTGTTTTTT.

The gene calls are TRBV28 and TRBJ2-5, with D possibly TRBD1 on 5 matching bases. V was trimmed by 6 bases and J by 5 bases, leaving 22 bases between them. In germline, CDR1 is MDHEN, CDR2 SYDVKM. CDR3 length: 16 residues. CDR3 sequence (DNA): TGTGCCAGCAGCACCACCCAGGGTTCTTTTGGGGAGACCCAGTACTTC. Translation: CASSTTQGSFGETQYF. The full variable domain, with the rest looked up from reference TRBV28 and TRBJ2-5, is DVKVTQSSRYLVKRTGEKVFLECVQDMDHENMFWYRQDPGLGLRLIYFSYDVKMKEKGDIPEGYSVSREKKERFSLILESASTNQTSMYLCASSTTQGSFGETQYFGPGTRLLVL.

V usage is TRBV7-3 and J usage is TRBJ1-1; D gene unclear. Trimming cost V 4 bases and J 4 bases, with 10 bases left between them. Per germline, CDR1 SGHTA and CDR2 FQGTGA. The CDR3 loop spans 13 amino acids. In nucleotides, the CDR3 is TGTGCCAGCAGCTACGACGGTAGCACTGAAGCTTTCTTT. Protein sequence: CASSYDGSTEAFF.

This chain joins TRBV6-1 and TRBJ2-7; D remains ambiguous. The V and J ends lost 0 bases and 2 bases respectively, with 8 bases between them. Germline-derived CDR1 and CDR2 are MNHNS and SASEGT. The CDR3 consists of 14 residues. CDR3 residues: CASSEALTPYEQYF. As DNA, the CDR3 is TGTGCCAGCAGTGAAGCGTTGACCCCCTACGAGCAGTACTTC.

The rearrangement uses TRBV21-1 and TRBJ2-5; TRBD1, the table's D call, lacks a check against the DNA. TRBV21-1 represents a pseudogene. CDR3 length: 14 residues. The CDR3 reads CARTGSNLQETQYF. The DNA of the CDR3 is TGTGCCAGGACAGGGTCCAACCTTCAAGAGACCCAGTACTTC.

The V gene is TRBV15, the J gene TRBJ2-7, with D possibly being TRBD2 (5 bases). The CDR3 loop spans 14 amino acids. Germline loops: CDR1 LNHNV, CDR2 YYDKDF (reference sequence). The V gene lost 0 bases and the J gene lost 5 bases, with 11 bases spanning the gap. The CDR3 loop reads CATSRDRGCDEQYF. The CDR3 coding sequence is TGTGCCACCAGCAGAGATCGGGGTTGCGACGAGCAGTACTTC.

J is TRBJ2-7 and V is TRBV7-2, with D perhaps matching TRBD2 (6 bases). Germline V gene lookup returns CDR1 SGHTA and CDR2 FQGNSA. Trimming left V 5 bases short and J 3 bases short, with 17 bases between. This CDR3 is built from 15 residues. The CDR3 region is CASSATRSGFYEQYF. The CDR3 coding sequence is TGTGCCAGCAGCGCAACGCGTAGCGGATTCTACGAGCAGTACTTC.

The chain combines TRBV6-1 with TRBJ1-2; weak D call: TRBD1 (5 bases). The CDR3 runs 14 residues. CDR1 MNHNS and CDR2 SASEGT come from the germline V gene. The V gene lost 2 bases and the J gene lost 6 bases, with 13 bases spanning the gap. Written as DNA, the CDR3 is TGTGCCAGCAGTGAATTGAGGACAATTCATGGCTACACCTTC. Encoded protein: CASSELRTIHGYTF.

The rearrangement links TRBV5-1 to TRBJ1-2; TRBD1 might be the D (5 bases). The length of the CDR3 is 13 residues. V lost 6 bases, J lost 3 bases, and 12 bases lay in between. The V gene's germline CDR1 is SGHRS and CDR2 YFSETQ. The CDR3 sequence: CASTPGVDYGYTF. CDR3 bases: TGCGCCAGCACCCCGGGGGTGGACTATGGCTACACCTTC. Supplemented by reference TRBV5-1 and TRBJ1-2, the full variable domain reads KAGVTQTPRYLIKTRGQQVTLSCSPISGHRSVSWYQQTPGQGLQFLFEYFSETQRNKGNFPGRFSGRQFSNSRSEMNVSTLELGDSALYLCASTPGVDYGYTFGSGTRLTVV.

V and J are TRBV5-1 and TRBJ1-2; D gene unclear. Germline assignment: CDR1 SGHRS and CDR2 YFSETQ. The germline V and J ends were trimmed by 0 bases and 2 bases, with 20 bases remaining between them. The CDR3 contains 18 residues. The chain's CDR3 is CASSLVGLGGALNYGYTF. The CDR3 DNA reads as TGCGCCAGCAGCTTGGTCGGCCTTGGCGGAGCTTTGAACTATGGCTACACCTTC.